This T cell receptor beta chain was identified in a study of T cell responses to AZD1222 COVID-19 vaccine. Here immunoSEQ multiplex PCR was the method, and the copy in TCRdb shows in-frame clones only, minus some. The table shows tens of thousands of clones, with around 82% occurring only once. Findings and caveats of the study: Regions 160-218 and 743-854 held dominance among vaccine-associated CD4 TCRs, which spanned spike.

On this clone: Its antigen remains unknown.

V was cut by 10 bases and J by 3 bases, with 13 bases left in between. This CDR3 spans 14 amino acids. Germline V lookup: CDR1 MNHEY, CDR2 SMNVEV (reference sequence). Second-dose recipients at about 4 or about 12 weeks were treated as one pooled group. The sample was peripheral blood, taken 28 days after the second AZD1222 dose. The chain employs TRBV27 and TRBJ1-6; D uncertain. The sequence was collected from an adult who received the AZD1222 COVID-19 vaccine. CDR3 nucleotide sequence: TGTGCCACACGGGAGGGCTACTATAATTCACCCCTCCACTTT. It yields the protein CATREGYYNSPLHF.